The 17 T cell receptor beta chains in this list originate from one sample, sequenced in a study of cytomegalovirus exposure and HLA in healthy donors. The study ran its PCR with 60 Vbeta and 13 Jbeta primers. The repertoire was sequenced with immunoSEQ multiplex PCR; TCRdb's copy has only in-frame clones and lacks some. The table has fewer than 250,000 clones, roughly 80% seen once. The sequenced material came from PBMCs. These receptors were taken from a man aged 35-49 years in good health and CMV-seropositive.

V usage is TRBV10-1 and J usage is TRBJ2-3; weak D call: TRBD1 (6 bases). Germline CDR1 reads WNHNN; CDR2 reads SYGVQD (reference sequence). This CDR3 has 18 residues. V lost 7 bases and J 0 bases, leaving 23 bases between the germline ends. CDR3: CASTLPGHESTSTDTQYF. The CDR3 nucleotides are TGCGCCAGCACTTTACCGGGACACGAATCTACTAGCACAGATACGCAGTATTTT.

The chain employs TRBV4-2 and TRBJ2-7, with 9 bases that match TRBD1. CDR3 length equals 17 residues. V lost 4 bases, J lost 0 bases, and 10 bases stayed unmatched. Germline V CDR1 and CDR2: LGHNA, YNFKEQ. The CDR3 sequence is CASSRSGQGGNSYEQYF. CDR3 DNA sequence: TGTGCCAGCAGCCGGTCGGGACAGGGAGGAAACTCCTACGAGCAGTACTTC.

Worth noting for this clone: An end of the junction differs from the germline gene, which may be a read error. The rearrangement links TRBV30 to TRBJ2-7, with 12 bases lining up with TRBD1. Germline loops: CDR1 GTSNPN, CDR2 SVGIG (reference sequence). The CDR3 extends over 16 amino acids. The CDR3 DNA reads TGTGCCTGGAGTGACAAACCCGGGACAGGGGGCACCTCTGCGGACTTC. This codes for CAWSDKPGTGGTSADF. The full variable domain, with the rest looked up from reference TRBV30 and TRBJ2-7, is SQTIHQWPATLVQPVGSPLSLECTVEGTSNPNLYWYRQAAGRGLQLLFYSVGIGQISSEVPQNLSASRPQDRQFILSSKKLLLSDSGFYLCAWSDKPGTGGTSADFGPGTRLTVT.

The DNA of the CDR3 is TGTGCCAGCTCAGAACTAGCGAGACAAGAGACCCAGTACTTC. Encoded protein: CASSELARQETQYF. The genes are TRBV18 and TRBJ2-5; 7 bases map to TRBD2. Germline V CDR1 and CDR2: KGHSH, LQKENI. V dropped 5 bases and J dropped 2; count of bases not matched to a gene: 5. The CDR3 consists of 14 residues.

This clone appeared a few times. The rearrangement uses TRBV2 and TRBJ1-1, with 10 positions matching TRBD1. Trimming cost V 7 bases and J 5 bases; bases outside gene matches: 10. This CDR3 has 15 residues. Germline-derived CDR1 and CDR2 are SNHLY and FYNNEI. CDR3 nucleotide sequence: TGTGCCAGCACCAGCCCCGACAGGGGGCGGACTGAAGCTTTCTTT. Encoded protein: CASTSPDRGRTEAFF. Full variable domain (missing parts from reference TRBV2 and TRBJ1-1): EPEVTQTPSHQVTQMGQEVILRCVPISNHLYFYWYRQILGQKVEFLVSFYNNEISEKSEIFDDQFSVERPDGSNFTLKIRSTKLEDSAMYFCASTSPDRGRTEAFFGQGTRLTVV.

Only a few counts were recorded for this clone. The chain combines TRBV30 with TRBJ2-1, with 9 bases identical to TRBD2. CDR3 length: 14 residues. Trimming at V came to 3 bases and at J to 7 bases, leaving 7 bases not matched to a gene. Germline CDR1 GTSNPN, CDR2 SVGIG (reference sequence). CDR3 protein: CAWSPGLALNEQFF. The CDR3 bases are TGTGCCTGGAGCCCGGGACTAGCCCTAAATGAGCAGTTCTTC.

The chain recombines TRBV28 with TRBJ1-5, with 7 nucleotides matching TRBD1. J lost 5 bases, V lost 4 bases, and 5 bases had no gene match. The CDR3 runs to 14 residues. The germline gives CDR1 MDHEN, CDR2 SYDVKM. CDR3: CASSSRQGDQPQHF. The DNA of the CDR3 is TGTGCCAGCAGTTCCCGACAGGGAGATCAGCCCCAGCATTTT.

The chain employs TRBV4-2 and TRBJ2-7; perhaps TRBD1 as D (6 bases). The CDR3 is 15 amino acids. Germline CDR1 LGHNA, CDR2 YNFKEQ. V lost 2 bases and J 6 bases, leaving 17 bases between the germline ends. This CDR3 reads CASSQLTGTPREQYF. CDR3 nucleotide sequence: TGTGCCAGCAGCCAACTCACCGGGACACCTCGCGAGCAGTACTTC.

The gene calls are TRBV4-1 and TRBJ2-6, with no clear D. The germline V gene encodes CDR1 MGHRA and CDR2 YSYEKL. Trimming stripped 1 base from V and 0 bases from J, with 4 bases between. This CDR3 has 15 amino acids. CDR3 sequence: CASSQGLSGANVLTF. CDR3 coding DNA: TGCGCCAGCAGCCAAGGGCTCTCTGGGGCCAACGTCCTGACTTTC.

The genes are TRBV11-2 and TRBJ2-7; 9 bases match TRBD2. Germline CDR1 and CDR2: SGHAT and FQNNGV. There are 16 residues in the CDR3. J lost 4 bases, V lost 3 bases, and 10 bases had no gene match. The CDR3 sequence: CASSLSRVRGGYEQYF. CDR3 coding DNA: TGTGCCAGCAGCTTGTCCAGGGTGCGGGGGGGATACGAGCAGTACTTC.

The chain combines TRBV2 with TRBJ1-1; tentative D call: TRBD1 (5 bases). The V and J ends lost 7 bases and 7 bases respectively, with 16 bases between them. Germline V gene sequence: CDR1 SNHLY, CDR2 FYNNEI. The CDR3 runs to 13 residues. The CDR3 reads CASIGQAGGEAFF. The CDR3 DNA sequence: TGTGCCAGCATCGGGCAGGCGGGGGGTGAAGCTTTCTTT.

This CDR3 is CASSVEPERETQYF. For the CDR3, the DNA is TGTGCCAGCAGCGTAGAACCGGAGAGGGAGACCCAGTACTTC. J is TRBJ2-5 and V is TRBV9; D not resolved. There are 14 residues in the CDR3. The V end was cut by 0 bases, the J end by 5 bases, with 11 bases between. CDR1 and CDR2 from the germline V gene are SGDLS and YYNGEE.

This chain uses TRBV11-2 with TRBJ2-2; D is ambiguous. V lost 2 bases to trimming and J lost 4 bases, with 14 bases between them. CDR1 and CDR2 (germline): SGHAT, FQNNGV. CDR3 length: 16 amino acids. The CDR3 region has the DNA TGTGCCAGCAGCTTAAATCCCTCAGGCGTCACCGGGGAGCTGTTTTTT. Residues: CASSLNPSGVTGELFF.

The rearrangement links TRBV5-1 to TRBJ2-1; possible D gene TRBD1, 5 bases. The CDR3 is 14 amino acids. V was shortened by 0 bases and J by 5 bases, with 9 bases between the two germline ends. The germline V gene encodes CDR1 SGHRS and CDR2 YFSETQ. The CDR3 is CASSLERQNNEQFF. The CDR3 DNA follows: TGCGCCAGCAGCTTGGAGAGACAGAACAATGAGCAGTTCTTC.

The chain joins TRBV28 to TRBJ2-5; D possibly corresponds to TRBD2 (5 bases). In germline, CDR1 is MDHEN, CDR2 SYDVKM. The ends were cut back, 7 bases at V and 5 bases at J, with 14 bases in the middle. The CDR3 sequence is 13 residues long. CDR3 loop: CASIDGGSETQYF. DNA for the CDR3: TGTGCCAGCATTGATGGAGGTTCGGAGACCCAGTACTTC.

The chain couples TRBV11-2 to TRBJ2-7; D perhaps matches TRBD1 (6 bases). The CDR3 is 14 residues long. The germline V gene has CDR1 SGHAT and CDR2 FQNNGV. V lost 7 bases, J lost 5 bases, and 18 bases lay in between. The CDR3 loop is CASTRPGAAHEQYF. In DNA form, the CDR3 reads TGTGCCAGCACCCGCCCAGGGGCGGCCCACGAGCAGTACTTC. The full variable domain, rest sourced from reference TRBV11-2 and TRBJ2-7, is EAGVAQSPRYKIIEKRQSVAFWCNPISGHATLYWYQQILGQGPKLLIQFQNNGVVDDSQLPKDRFSAERLKGVDSTLKIQPAKLEDSAVYLCASTRPGAAHEQYFGPGTRLTVT.

In its sample, this clone was seen a few times. The J gene is TRBJ2-6, the V gene TRBV28, with D unresolved. The germline CDR1 and CDR2 sequences are MDHEN and SYDVKM. The CDR3 loop spans 14 amino acids. V was cut by 2 bases and J by 3 bases, with 5 bases left in between. The CDR3 is CASSLGDGANVLTF. The CDR3 DNA reads TGTGCCAGCAGTTTAGGAGATGGGGCCAACGTCCTGACTTTC.